This T cell receptor (beta chain) originates from a study of graft-versus-host responses after intestinal transplantation. The wider study: Recipients had transplants, and these were multivisceral, liver-intestinal, or isolated intestinal. Each recipient received anti-thymocyte globulin induction, then tacrolimus and steroids for two to three years. Study-wide results and caveats: Early post-transplant falls in HvG clones accompanied the peak levels of circulating GvH clones. The authors found GvH clones in recipient marrow, some appearing first in ileum or blood.

V lost 7 bases, J lost 3 bases, and 12 bases stayed unmatched. CDR1 LNHDA and CDR2 SQIVND come from the germline V gene (reference sequence). This CDR3 has 16 residues. Profiled with immunoSEQ multiplex PCR; TCRdb holds only in-frame clones, not every one. The sample contains tens of thousands of clones, 80% to 85% of which appear only once. A note on this clone: What it binds is unknown.

The sequenced sample was unstimulated CD8+ T cells sorted from spleen or lymph node cells, obtained before intestinal transplant. This chain joins TRBV19 and TRBJ2-1, with 7 bases that match TRBD2. The sequence came from a human donor who received an intestinal transplant. The CDR3 DNA sequence: TGTGCCAGTATGGGGGGGTTGGGTGACTACTACAATGAGCAGTTCTTC. Its protein product is CASMGGLGDYYNEQFF.